These 30 T cell receptor beta chains came from one sample sequenced in a study of regulatory T cells in long-lasting Graves disease (dated by TCRdb to the early 2020s). The intended sense of this specimen's time point label: persistent/refractory GD, antithyroid drugs over 5 years with positive TRAb. RNA was extracted from PBMCs in TRIzol for both TCR sequencing and RNA sequencing. The library was generated by multiplex PCR. The reads were generated on an Illumina HiSeq 4000. CDR3 regions were amplified by Arm-PCR with iRepertoire HTBI primers to construct TCR beta libraries. The raw public reads went through TCRdb reprocessing: fastp at Q25, MiXCR clone calling, in-frame beta chains kept. Here each entry gathers all rows of one CDR3 protein and keeps the most common genes and DNA. Present in this sample are 350,000 to 450,000 distinct CDR3 sequences, 20% to 25% of which were seen just once. 20% of the sample rests with the top ten.

The sequencing used peripheral blood mononuclear cells (PBMCs), collected when the disease was refractory, from a patient treated with antithyroid drugs. The receptors were sampled from a female donor with Graves disease.

CDR3 in DNA: TGTGCCAGCAGCATCGGACAAAGGCTAACCTATGGCTACACCTTC. Its protein is CASSIGQRLTYGYTF. The rearrangement uses TRBV11-1 and TRBJ1-2; a possible D gene is TRBD1 (5 bases). This CDR3 is 15 amino acids long. In germline, CDR1 is SGHAT, CDR2 FQDESV (reference sequence). V lost 5 bases, J lost 4 bases, and 17 bases lay in between.

This clonotype was seen at least ten times. This chain joins TRBV6-1 and TRBJ2-5; 11 bases align to TRBD2. The CDR3 has 16 residues. Germline V gives CDR1 MNHNS, CDR2 SASEGT. Unmatched junction bases numbered 4, after V lost 0 bases and J lost 4 bases. The CDR3 spells CASSEALAGGRETQYF. CDR3 DNA sequence: TGTGCCAGCAGTGAAGCGCTAGCGGGAGGCCGAGAGACCCAGTACTTC.

The chain recombines TRBV6-2 or TRBV6-3 with TRBJ2-1; D call uncertain. The CDR3 is 13 residues long. V lost 0 bases to trimming and J lost 6 bases, with 6 bases between them. The germline V gene encodes CDR1 MNHEY and CDR2 SVGEGT. CDR3 sequence reads: CASSYSKGNEQFF. The CDR3 DNA sequence: TGTGCCAGCAGTTACTCGAAAGGCAATGAGCAGTTCTTC.

The chain joins TRBV25-1 to TRBJ1-2; D might be TRBD1 (5 bases). The germline V gene encodes CDR1 MGHDK and CDR2 SYGVNS. This CDR3 is 12 amino acids long. Trimming stripped 6 bases from V and 8 bases from J, with 13 bases between. The CDR3 DNA follows: TGTGCCAGCAGGGCGGGGGACGGGGGCTACACCTTC. It is translated as CASRAGDGGYTF.

Comment on this clonotype: Sequence at one end of the junction differs from germline and may be a read error. The chain links TRBV6-1 to TRBJ1-2; 9 nucleotides match TRBD1. The germline CDR1 and CDR2 sequences are MNHNS and SASEGT. The CDR3 has 14 residues. Here the CDR3 reads CSSRTDRGPYGYTF. Here the CDR3 DNA reads TGTTCCAGCAGGACGGACAGGGGCCCCTATGGCTACACCTTC.

There are many counts of this clonotype. The chain combines TRBV5-1 with TRBJ1-1; 8 positions match TRBD1. The junction had 12 bases not matched to a gene; V was cut back by 4 bases and J by 4 bases. Germline values: CDR1 SGHRS, CDR2 YFSETQ. The CDR3 is 16 residues long. As DNA, the CDR3 is TGCGCCAGCAGCCCCGACCCGGACAGGGTGTTCACTGAAGCTTTCTTT. Residues: CASSPDPDRVFTEAFF.

This clonotype was seen ten or more times. The rearrangement uses TRBV6-1 and TRBJ2-7, with D uncertain. V gave up 6 bases and J gave up 0 bases, with 9 bases separating them. The CDR3 extends over 13 amino acids. Germline loops: CDR1 MNHNS, CDR2 SASEGT. The chain's CDR3 is CASRALGSYEQYF. CDR3 nucleotide sequence: TGTGCCAGCAGGGCGCTAGGCTCCTACGAGCAGTACTTC.

This clonotype was observed many times. The rearrangement links TRBV5-1 to TRBJ1-2; possibly TRBD1 for D (5 bases). Between the trimmed V and J ends, which lost 3 bases and 0 bases, there was a span of 18 bases. The length of the CDR3 is 17 residues. The germline gives CDR1 SGHRS, CDR2 YFSETQ. The CDR3 nucleotides read TGCGCCAGCAGCTGGGACGGACAACAAATAGCTAACTATGGCTACACCTTC. This gives the protein CASSWDGQQIANYGYTF.

This clonotype has ten or more counts. This chain joins TRBV12-3 or TRBV12-4 and TRBJ1-2; TRBD1 might be the D (6 bases). CDR3 length equals 14 residues. Trimming shortened V by 7 bases and J by 8 bases, and 20 bases separated the two germline ends. CDR3 sequence: CASTHLGGAGGYTF. CDR3 nucleotides: TGTGCCAGCACCCACCTTGGGGGCGCAGGAGGCTACACCTTC.

The CDR3 loop is CASSLVWGPHSSYEQYF. The CDR3 nucleotides are TGTGCCAGCAGCTTAGTCTGGGGACCGCACAGCTCCTACGAGCAGTACTTC. The chain recombines TRBV7-4 with TRBJ2-7; D possibly uses TRBD1 or TRBD2 (5 bases each). The V end was cut by 1 base, the J end by 0 bases, with 16 bases between. Per the germline V gene, CDR1 is SGHVT and CDR2 is SQSDAQ. The CDR3 is 17 residues long.

This clonotype was counted only a few times. This chain links TRBV6-1 with TRBJ1-2; tentative D call: TRBD1 (5 bases). This CDR3 comprises 15 residues. V shed 6 bases and J shed 5 bases, with 19 bases lying between them. Germline CDR1 is MNHNS and CDR2 is SASEGT. CDR3 amino acids: CASSPYVEGRYGYTF. CDR3 in DNA: TGTGCCAGCAGCCCCTACGTCGAGGGGAGATATGGCTACACCTTC.

This clonotype turned up a few times. The chain joins TRBV27 to TRBJ2-4; 8 bases fit TRBD2. Trimming cost V 4 bases and J 0 bases; bases outside gene matches: 8. Germline CDR1 is MNHEY and CDR2 is SMNVEV (reference sequence). This CDR3 is built from 17 residues. The CDR3 coding sequence is TGTGCCAGCAGTTCGGGACTAGTTGGGGTAGCCAAAAACATTCAGTACTTC. Amino acid sequence: CASSSGLVGVAKNIQYF.

This clonotype was observed at least ten times. The chain employs TRBV29-1 and TRBJ2-2; unclear D gene. The CDR3 spans 11 residues. The V end lost 7 bases, the J end lost 1 base, and 4 bases lay between the germline ends. Germline lookup yields CDR1 SQVTM and CDR2 ANQGSEA. The CDR3 here is CSGKNTGELFF. The CDR3, as DNA: TGCAGCGGGAAGAACACCGGGGAGCTGTTTTTT.

Comments on this clonotype: This clone may be a read error of a much larger clone one base away. The rearrangement links TRBV20-1 to TRBJ1-1; D gene unclear. From germline, CDR1 is DFQATT and CDR2 SNEGSKA (reference sequence). The CDR3 has 12 amino acids. V lost 5 bases and J 6 bases, leaving 13 bases between the germline ends. DNA for the CDR3: TGCAGTGCTGGTGGCAGGAGCCCTGAAGCTTTCTTT. Translating it yields CSAGGRSPEAFF.

This clonotype was recorded a few times. The chain is built from TRBV2 and TRBJ1-1; tentatively, D is TRBD1 (5 bases). Trimming took 4 bases from V and 4 from J, leaving 22 bases between them. The CDR3 is 17 residues long. Germline CDR1 SNHLY, CDR2 FYNNEI. The CDR3 loop reads CASSALGRGFGRTEAFF. Written as DNA, the CDR3 is TGTGCCAGCAGTGCCTTGGGGCGCGGGTTCGGGCGCACTGAAGCTTTCTTT.

This clonotype was seen many times. The chain couples TRBV12-3 or TRBV12-4 to TRBJ1-2; possible D gene TRBD1, 6 bases. Trimming cost V 6 bases and J 4 bases, with 18 bases left between them. This CDR3 comprises 15 residues. In DNA form, the CDR3 reads TGTGCCAGCAGCCGCCAAGGGGGAGGTGTCTATGGCTACACCTTC. This encodes CASSRQGGGVYGYTF.

This clonotype was recorded a few times. The V call is TRBV6-5, the J call TRBJ2-7, with 10 bases lining up with TRBD2. CDR3 length: 18 amino acids. Germline lookup yields CDR1 MNHEY and CDR2 SVGAGI. Unmatched junction bases numbered 12, after V lost 2 bases and J lost 2 bases. The CDR3 DNA is TGTGCCAGCAGTTACCCGATTCCGGGACTAGCGAACGCCTACGAGCAGTACTTC. As protein: CASSYPIPGLANAYEQYF.

This clonotype has ten or more counts. This sequence joins TRBV28 and TRBJ1-2; TRBD1 matches 7 bases. The trim removed 6 bases at V and 4 bases at J, leaving 8 bases unmatched. From germline, CDR1 is MDHEN and CDR2 SYDVKM. This CDR3 comprises 14 residues. The CDR3, as DNA: TGTGCCAGCAGCCCCTTAAGGGGGCTCTATGGCTACACCTTC. Residues: CASSPLRGLYGYTF.

The rearrangement links TRBV5-6 to TRBJ2-2; the D is unclear. The V gene lost 0 bases and the J gene lost 0 bases, with 6 bases spanning the gap. Germline CDR1 and CDR2: SGHDT and YYEEEE. This CDR3 region has 15 residues. The CDR3 loop reads CASSLVRTNTGELFF. The CDR3, as DNA: TGTGCCAGCAGCTTGGTCCGGACGAACACCGGGGAGCTGTTTTTT.

This clonotype is a singleton in its sample. DNA of the CDR3: TGTGCCAGCAGCTTAGATGTCTGGGGACAGGGGAAGTCTGGGGCCAACGTCCTGACTTTC. The encoded protein is CASSLDVWGQGKSGANVLTF. The chain links TRBV7-2 to TRBJ2-6; 10 nucleotides match TRBD1. Germline trimming cut 1 base from V and 1 base from J; bases unmatched to any gene: 10. Germline lookup yields CDR1 SGHTA and CDR2 FQGNSA. The CDR3 is 20 residues long. The complete variable domain, with remaining parts taken from reference TRBV7-2 and TRBJ2-6, reads GAGVSQSPSNKVTEKGKDVELRCDPISGHTALYWYRQSLGQGLEFLIYFQGNSAPDKSGLPSDRFSAERTGGSVSTLTIQRTQQEDSAVYLCASSLDVWGQGKSGANVLTFGAGSRLTVL.

To note about this clonotype: A much bigger clone sits one base away, suggesting this may be a read error. The chain has TRBV27 and TRBJ1-1; unclear D gene. V gave up 3 bases and J gave up 2 bases, with 13 bases separating them. Per germline, CDR1 MNHEY and CDR2 SMNVEV (reference sequence). This CDR3 is 15 amino acids long. The CDR3 DNA follows: TGTGCCAGCAGTTTTACCCCCATAGGTAACACTGAAGCTTTCTTT. This codes for CASSFTPIGNTEAFF.

The chain is built from TRBV4-1 and TRBJ2-5; D is unresolved. V lost 0 bases and J 4 bases, leaving 15 bases between the germline ends. The V gene's germline CDR1 is MGHRA and CDR2 YSYEKL. The length of the CDR3 is 16 residues. The CDR3 loop reads CASSQEAQTKGETQYF. CDR3 in DNA: TGCGCCAGCAGCCAAGAGGCCCAGACAAAAGGAGAGACCCAGTACTTC.

The table lists this clonotype with a few counts. This chain's CDR3 is CASSFWTSEDPYF. CDR3 sequence (DNA): TGTGCCAGCAGCTTTTGGACTAGCGAAGACCCATACTTC. The chain carries TRBV7-9 and TRBJ2-7, with 9 bases aligning to TRBD2. Trimming cost V 3 bases and J 13 bases; bases outside gene matches: 10. The length of the CDR3 is 13 residues. Germline V gene sequence: CDR1 SEHNR, CDR2 FQNEAQ (reference sequence).

In this sample, this clonotype turned up many times. The rearrangement links TRBV11-2 to TRBJ1-6; no definite D call. CDR3 length equals 15 residues. CDR1 and CDR2 (germline): SGHAT, FQNNGV. V lost 2 bases, J lost 7 bases, and 12 bases lay in between. The CDR3 is CASSLRGPLNSPLHF. The CDR3, as DNA: TGTGCCAGCAGCTTACGTGGGCCCCTAAATTCACCCCTCCACTTT.

The table lists this clonotype with many counts. V gene TRBV3-1 combines with J gene TRBJ2-7; 9 bases match TRBD2. Trimming at V came to 3 bases and at J to 3 bases, leaving 3 bases not matched to a gene. Germline V gene lookup returns CDR1 LGHDT and CDR2 YNNKEL (reference sequence). CDR3 length equals 14 residues. As DNA, the CDR3 is TGTGCCAGCAGCCAGGGTAGCGGGAGCTACGAGCAGTACTTC. This gives the protein CASSQGSGSYEQYF.

The V gene is TRBV9, the J gene TRBJ2-7; D might be TRBD1 (6 bases). Germline assignment: CDR1 SGDLS and CDR2 YYNGEE. This CDR3 region has 15 residues. Trimming stripped 0 bases from V and 6 bases from J, with 16 bases between. CDR3 coding DNA: TGTGCCAGCAGCGTAGGATCTGGGGGCGCGCCCGAGCAGTACTTC. Its protein product is CASSVGSGGAPEQYF.

This clonotype was seen at least ten times. The gene calls are TRBV12-3 or TRBV12-4 and TRBJ1-1, with a tentative D call TRBD1 (5 bases). The CDR3 runs to 14 residues. V lost 2 bases to trimming and J lost 1 base, with 8 bases between them. DNA for the CDR3: TGTGCCAGCAGTTTAATCGGGGCGAACACTGAAGCTTTCTTT. Translating gives CASSLIGANTEAFF.

This clonotype has more than one count but fewer than ten. The chain uses TRBV5-1 and TRBJ2-2; 9 nucleotides match TRBD2. CDR1 and CDR2 from the germline V gene are SGHRS and YFSETQ. CDR3 length: 18 amino acids. Germline trimming cut 0 bases from V and 0 bases from J; bases unmatched to any gene: 6. CDR3 protein: CASSLVGTSYANTGELFF. The CDR3 DNA reads TGCGCCAGCAGCTTGGTGGGGACTAGCTACGCGAACACCGGGGAGCTGTTTTTT.

This clonotype was observed a few times. This sequence joins TRBV29-1 and TRBJ1-1; D remains ambiguous. The V gene's germline CDR1 is SQVTM and CDR2 ANQGSEA. The length of the CDR3 is 12 residues. Trimming left V 4 bases short and J 0 bases short, with 6 bases between. CDR3 region: CSVVRLNTEAFF. The CDR3 DNA reads as TGCAGCGTTGTACGGCTGAACACTGAAGCTTTCTTT.

J is TRBJ2-2 and V is TRBV30; no clear D. CDR3 size: 13 residues. V was trimmed by 6 bases and J by 1 base, leaving 9 bases between them. Germline V gene sequence: CDR1 GTSNPN, CDR2 SVGIG (reference sequence). The CDR3 DNA reads TGTGCCTGCAGTCTGGGGAACACCGGGGAGCTGTTTTTT. Encoded protein: CACSLGNTGELFF.